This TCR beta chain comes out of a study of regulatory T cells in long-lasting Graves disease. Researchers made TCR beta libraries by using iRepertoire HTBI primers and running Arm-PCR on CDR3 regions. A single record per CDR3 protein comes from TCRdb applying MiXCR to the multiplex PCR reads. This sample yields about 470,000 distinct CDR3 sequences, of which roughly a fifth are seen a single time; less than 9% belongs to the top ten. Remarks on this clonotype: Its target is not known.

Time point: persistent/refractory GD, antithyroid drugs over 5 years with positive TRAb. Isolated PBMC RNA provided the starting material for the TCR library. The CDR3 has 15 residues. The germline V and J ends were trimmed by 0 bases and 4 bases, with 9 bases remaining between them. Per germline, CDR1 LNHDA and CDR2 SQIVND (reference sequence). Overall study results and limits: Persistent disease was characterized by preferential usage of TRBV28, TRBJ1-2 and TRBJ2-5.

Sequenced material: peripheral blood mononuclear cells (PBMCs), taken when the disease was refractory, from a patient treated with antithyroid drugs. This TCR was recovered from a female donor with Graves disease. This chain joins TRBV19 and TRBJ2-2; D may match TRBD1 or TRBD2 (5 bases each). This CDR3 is CASSIDRGGTGELFF. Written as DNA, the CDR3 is TGTGCCAGTAGTATAGATCGGGGCGGCACCGGGGAGCTGTTTTTT. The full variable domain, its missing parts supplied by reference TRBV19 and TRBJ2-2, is DGGITQSPKYLFRKEGQNVTLSCEQNLNHDAMYWYRQDPGQGLRLIYYSQIVNDFQKGDIAEGYSVSREKKESFPLTVTSAQKNPTAFYLCASSIDRGGTGELFFGEGSRLTVL.